This note documents a single TCR beta chain sequence. The CDR3 runs to 13 residues. Per germline, CDR1 MNHEY and CDR2 SVGAGI. V lost 7 bases to trimming and J lost 4 bases; unmatched junction nucleotides: 5. Source study methods: The assay estimated nucleated cells by amplifying reference gene primers. Generated by immunoSEQ multiplex PCR, the TCRdb table keeps only in-frame clones and is missing some. V and J calls and clone size come straight from that table; D and trimming were deduced from the DNA. In the table there are hundreds of thousands of clones, about 80% of which are singletons. This entry belongs to a study of blood T cell repertoires in COVID-19.

The chain employs TRBV6-5 and TRBJ2-7; 9 bases line up with TRBD1. This TCR was sampled from an elderly man with acute or convalescent COVID-19. The sample consisted of peripheral blood. As DNA, the CDR3 is TGTGCCAGCAAAGGGACAGGGCGGTACGAGCAGTACTTC. Amino acid sequence: CASKGTGRYEQYF.